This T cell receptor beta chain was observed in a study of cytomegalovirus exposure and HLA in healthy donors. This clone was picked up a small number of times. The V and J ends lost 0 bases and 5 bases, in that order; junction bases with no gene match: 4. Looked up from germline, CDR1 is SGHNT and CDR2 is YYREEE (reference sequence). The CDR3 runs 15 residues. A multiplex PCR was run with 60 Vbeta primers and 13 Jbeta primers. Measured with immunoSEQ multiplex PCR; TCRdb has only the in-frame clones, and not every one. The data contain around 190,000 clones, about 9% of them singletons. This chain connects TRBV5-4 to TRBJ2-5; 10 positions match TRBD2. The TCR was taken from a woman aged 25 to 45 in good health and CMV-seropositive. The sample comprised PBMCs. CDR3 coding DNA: TGTGCCAGCAGCTTGGCTACTAGCGGGAAGGAGACCCAGTACTTC. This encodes CASSLATSGKETQYF.